The next 29 T cell receptor beta chains were all read from a single sample in a study of cytomegalovirus exposure and HLA in healthy donors. Primers for the PCR totalled 60 Vbeta and 13 Jbeta. Only in-frame clones appear in the TCRdb table, and some are missing; sequencing was by immunoSEQ multiplex PCR. The sample consists of roughly 110,000 clones, over 70% of them appearing once. The sequenced sample consisted of PBMCs. These TCRs come from a man aged 25-40 years in good health and CMV-seronegative.

This chain uses TRBV7-2 with TRBJ2-5; 9 positions agree with TRBD2. J lost 2 bases, V lost 5 bases, and 9 bases had no gene match. Germline CDR1 SGHTA, CDR2 FQGNSA. CDR3 length equals 16 residues. The DNA of the CDR3 is TGTGCCAGCAGCATCGGAGGGGCGGGGGGGCAAGAGACCCAGTACTTC. This translates into CASSIGGAGGQETQYF.

The J gene is TRBJ1-1, the V gene TRBV7-8, with a tentative D call TRBD1 (6 bases). Germline V gives CDR1 SGHVS, CDR2 FQNEAQ. Trimming shortened V by 4 bases and J by 6 bases, and 15 bases separated the two germline ends. This CDR3 comprises 14 residues. CDR3 in amino acids: CASSSGDNPSEAFF. The DNA of the CDR3 is TGTGCCAGCAGCTCCGGGGACAACCCTTCTGAAGCTTTCTTT. Based on the CDR3 plus reference TRBV7-8 and TRBJ1-1, the full variable domain is GAGVSQSPRYKVAKRGQDVALRCDPISGHVSLFWYQQALGQGPEFLTYFQNEAQLDKSGLPSDRFFAERPEGSVSTLKIQRTQQEDSAVYLCASSSGDNPSEAFFGQGTRLTVV.

The chain uses TRBV6-1 and TRBJ2-3, with D tentatively TRBD1 (5 bases). Trimming stripped 6 bases from V and 4 bases from J, with 17 bases between. Germline V gives CDR1 MNHNS, CDR2 SASEGT. The CDR3 is 15 residues long. CDR3 region: CASRAPVRAPDTQYF. The CDR3 DNA is TGTGCCAGCAGGGCCCCCGTCAGGGCTCCAGATACGCAGTATTTT.

The rearrangement links TRBV5-1 to TRBJ1-4; D is unclear. V shed 4 bases and J shed 5 bases, with 6 bases lying between them. Germline CDR1 and CDR2: SGHRS and YFSETQ. The CDR3 length is 12 residues. CDR3 region: CASSPPNEKLFF. CDR3 DNA sequence: TGCGCCAGCAGCCCCCCGAATGAAAAACTGTTTTTT.

This clone has a handful of counts. This chain uses TRBV27 with TRBJ1-3; tentative D call: TRBD1 (5 bases). This CDR3 region has 11 residues. Trimming left V 8 bases short and J 4 bases short, with 6 bases between. CDR1 MNHEY and CDR2 SMNVEV come from the germline V gene (reference sequence). CDR3 nucleotide sequence: TGTGCCAGCCGGGGGGGAAACACCATATATTTT. This gives the protein CASRGGNTIYF.

In DNA, the CDR3 is TGCAGCGTTGGGGGACTGCCCCCCTCCTACAATGAGCAGTTCTTC. This sequence encodes CSVGGLPPSYNEQFF. V usage is TRBV29-1 and J usage is TRBJ2-1, with a tentative D call TRBD2 (6 bases). The CDR3 loop spans 15 amino acids. Germline V gene data show CDR1 as SQVTM and CDR2 as ANQGSEA. V lost 4 bases and J lost 0, with 13 bases in between.

V and J are TRBV5-1 and TRBJ1-1, with 9 bases aligning to TRBD1. V was pared by 4 bases and J by 3 bases, with 4 bases of the junction left unmatched. CDR3 length: 14 amino acids. Germline V gene lookup returns CDR1 SGHRS and CDR2 YFSETQ. The CDR3 region has the DNA TGCGCCAGCAGCACCGGACAGGGGTACACTGAAGCTTTCTTT. This codes for CASSTGQGYTEAFF. The full variable domain, completed using reference TRBV5-1 and TRBJ1-1, is KAGVTQTPRYLIKTRGQQVTLSCSPISGHRSVSWYQQTPGQGLQFLFEYFSETQRNKGNFPGRFSGRQFSNSRSEMNVSTLELGDSALYLCASSTGQGYTEAFFGQGTRLTVV.

CDR3 in amino acids: CASSTLAGGYNEQFF. DNA for the CDR3: TGTGCCAGTAGTACCCTAGCGGGGGGCTACAATGAGCAGTTCTTC. The chain links TRBV19 to TRBJ2-1; TRBD2 aligns across 11 bases. The ends lost 4 bases at V and 3 bases at J; junction bases unmatched: 2. Germline CDR1 is LNHDA and CDR2 is SQIVND (reference sequence). This CDR3 is built from 15 residues.

The J gene is TRBJ2-1, the V gene TRBV28; the match to TRBD2 covers 10 bases. The CDR3 runs 14 residues. V lost 8 bases and J lost 2; bases outside the gene matches: 3. The germline CDR1 and CDR2 sequences are MDHEN and SYDVKM. CDR3 in amino acids: CASVSGGTYNEQFF. As DNA, the CDR3 is TGTGCCAGCGTTAGCGGGGGGACCTACAATGAGCAGTTCTTC.

This chain connects TRBV27 to TRBJ2-7; D gene uncertain. Looked up from germline, CDR1 is MNHEY and CDR2 is SMNVEV (reference sequence). The CDR3 runs to 12 residues. V dropped 3 bases and J dropped 0 bases, with 3 bases sitting between them. The CDR3 loop is CASSFFSYEQYF. The CDR3 bases are TGTGCCAGCAGTTTCTTCTCCTACGAGCAGTACTTC.

This sequence joins TRBV30 and TRBJ1-2, with D possibly TRBD1 on 6 matching bases. The CDR3 has 14 residues. In germline, CDR1 is GTSNPN, CDR2 SVGIG (reference sequence). The germline V and J ends were trimmed by 8 bases and 6 bases, with 22 bases remaining between them. The CDR3 reads CAGYRRGVVNGYTF. The CDR3 nucleotides read TGTGCCGGCTACCGCAGGGGAGTAGTAAATGGCTACACCTTC.

This chain connects TRBV23-1 to TRBJ2-6, with D tentatively TRBD2 (6 bases). TRBV23-1 is an ORF; its function is uncertain. The V end lost 5 bases, the J end lost 0 bases, and 20 bases lay between the germline ends. The CDR3 contains 19 residues. The CDR3 sequence is CASSKPAGQFGSGANVLTF. The CDR3 DNA follows: TGCGCCAGCAGTAAACCCGCGGGGCAGTTCGGCTCTGGGGCCAACGTCCTGACTTTC.

CDR3 amino acids: CASSLTTNEQYF. The CDR3 region has the DNA TGCGCCAGCAGCTTGACAACTAACGAGCAGTACTTC. The chain recombines TRBV5-1 with TRBJ2-7, with no clear D. Trimming removed 1 base at V and 5 bases at J, with 7 bases between. Germline CDR1 and CDR2: SGHRS and YFSETQ. The CDR3 is 12 residues long.

J is TRBJ1-1 and V is TRBV11-2; TRBD1 matches 7 bases. The CDR3 sequence is 14 residues long. V was clipped by 5 bases and J by 10 bases; unmatched bases: 13. Germline-derived CDR1 and CDR2 are SGHAT and FQNNGV. The CDR3 protein is CASSRLDRVDRAFF. The CDR3 bases are TGTGCCAGCAGCCGTCTCGACAGGGTTGATAGAGCTTTCTTT.

The V call is TRBV5-4, the J call TRBJ2-5; 14 positions agree with TRBD2. The CDR3 runs to 16 residues. Germline CDR1 reads SGHNT; CDR2 reads YYREEE (reference sequence). J gave up 5 bases and V 4 bases, and 7 bases lay outside the gene matches. CDR3 in DNA: TGTGCCAGCAGCCCCACGGGACTAGCGGGAGCGGAGACCCAGTACTTC. It is translated as CASSPTGLAGAETQYF.

The rearrangement joins TRBV6-1 to TRBJ2-7; D is ambiguous. Germline-derived CDR1 and CDR2 are MNHNS and SASEGT. This CDR3 is built from 12 residues. The V gene lost 2 bases and the J gene lost 4 bases, with 6 bases spanning the gap. In DNA form, the CDR3 reads TGTGCCAGCAGTGAACAACATTACGAGCAGTACTTC. Protein sequence: CASSEQHYEQYF.

The chain has TRBV7-3 and TRBJ1-5; unclear D gene. Germline values: CDR1 SGHTA, CDR2 FQGTGA. V was clipped by 1 base and J by 5 bases, with 6 bases between them. CDR3 length equals 13 residues. The CDR3 here is CASSLRLDQPQHF. The CDR3 DNA is TGTGCCAGCAGCTTAAGACTTGATCAGCCCCAGCATTTT. Full variable domain (remainder filled in from reference TRBV7-3 and TRBJ1-5): GAGVSQTPSNKVTEKGKYVELRCDPISGHTALYWYRQSLGQGPEFLIYFQGTGAADDSGLPNDRFFAVRPEGSVSTLKIQRTERGDSAVYLCASSLRLDQPQHFGDGTRLSIL.

This chain links TRBV10-1 with TRBJ1-1, with a tentative D call TRBD1 (5 bases). Looked up from germline, CDR1 is WNHNN and CDR2 is SYGVQD (reference sequence). The CDR3 totals 21 residues. V was pared by 0 bases and J by 0 bases, with 26 bases between. Here the CDR3 reads CASSESEGLRTPPPLNTEAFF. As DNA, the CDR3 is TGCGCCAGCAGTGAGTCTGAGGGACTAAGGACGCCCCCGCCCCTGAACACTGAAGCTTTCTTT.

The rearrangement uses TRBV7-3 and TRBJ2-1, with 9 bases aligning to TRBD1. The CDR3 has 14 residues. CDR1 and CDR2 from the germline V gene are SGHTA and FQGTGA. With V trimmed by 5 bases and J by 5 bases, 4 bases remained unmatched. In nucleotides, the CDR3 is TGTGCCAGCAGCCTGGGACAGGGCCACAATGAGCAGTTCTTC. Its translation: CASSLGQGHNEQFF.

This rearrangement joins TRBV2 to TRBJ2-3; 8 nucleotides match TRBD2. Germline CDR1 reads SNHLY; CDR2 reads FYNNEI. The CDR3 runs 15 residues. V lost 6 bases and J lost 5; bases outside the gene matches: 10. The CDR3 region has the DNA TGTGCCAGCAGCCGGGCGGGGGGCCGGGGAGATACGCAGTATTTT. This codes for CASSRAGGRGDTQYF.

This clone was seen just once. The chain is built from TRBV30 and TRBJ2-1; 12 nucleotides line up with TRBD2. CDR3 size: 16 residues. Germline-derived CDR1 and CDR2 are GTSNPN and SVGIG (reference sequence). V was pared by 2 bases and J by 2 bases, with 4 bases of the junction left unmatched. The CDR3 loop reads CAWSRLAGGTYNEQFF. CDR3 sequence (DNA): TGTGCCTGGAGTCGGCTAGCGGGGGGGACCTACAATGAGCAGTTCTTC.

This clone occurred once. The rearrangement links TRBV7-6 to TRBJ1-1; TRBD1 matches at 8 bases. The CDR3 has 17 residues. With V trimmed by 3 bases and J by 10 bases, 19 bases remained unmatched. Germline V gene lookup returns CDR1 SGHVS and CDR2 FNYEAQ. CDR3 in DNA: TGTGCCAGCAGCTTCGGATATGGTAGGACAGGGTCCCTTGGAGCTTTCTTT. It translates to CASSFGYGRTGSLGAFF. The variable domain in full, with the rest retrieved from reference TRBV7-6 and TRBJ1-1, is GAGVSQSPRYKVTKRGQDVALRCDPISGHVSLYWYRQALGQGPEFLTYFNYEAQQDKSGLPNDRFSAERPEGSISTLTIQRTEQRDSAMYRCASSFGYGRTGSLGAFFGQGTRLTVV.

This clone was counted between two and nine times. The CDR3, as DNA: TGCGCCAGCAGCTTGGTTACTAGCGGGATGGGGAATGAGCAGTTCTTC. Amino acid sequence: CASSLVTSGMGNEQFF. V and J are TRBV5-1 and TRBJ2-1; 10 bases agree with TRBD2. Germline V lookup: CDR1 SGHRS, CDR2 YFSETQ. CDR3 length: 16 residues. Losses at the gene ends were 0 bases for V and 7 bases for J; bases not matched to a gene: 7.

This clone occurred once. The gene calls are TRBV19 and TRBJ1-1; no definite D call. V was shortened by 5 bases and J by 0 bases, with 7 bases between the two germline ends. This CDR3 is 13 amino acids long. Looked up from germline, CDR1 is LNHDA and CDR2 is SQIVND (reference sequence). The CDR3 coding sequence is TGTGCCAGTAGTCCCCGTATGAACACTGAAGCTTTCTTT. Amino acid sequence: CASSPRMNTEAFF.

This chain joins TRBV6-5 and TRBJ1-5; TRBD1 aligns across 8 bases. Germline CDR1 MNHEY, CDR2 SVGAGI. This CDR3 is built from 13 residues. V trimming: 6 bases; J trimming: 4 bases; junction bases outside the gene matches: 2. This CDR3 is CASRRTGNQPQHF. CDR3 sequence (DNA): TGTGCCAGCAGACGGACAGGGAATCAGCCCCAGCATTTT.

The CDR3 region has the DNA TGTGCCAGCAGCTTAGTTGCGACTAGCGGCACAGATACGCAGTATTTT. It specifies CASSLVATSGTDTQYF. The rearrangement joins TRBV7-2 to TRBJ2-3; 8 bases map to TRBD2. The V gene end was trimmed by 1 base and the J gene end by 1 base; junction bases not matched to a gene: 4. CDR1 is SGHTA, CDR2 FQGNSA, per germline. The CDR3 runs 16 residues.

CDR3 residues: CASSEGPGQGSYEQYF. In DNA, the CDR3 is TGCGCCAGCTCTGAAGGCCCGGGACAGGGAAGCTACGAGCAGTACTTC. The chain carries TRBV5-1 and TRBJ2-7; 9 nucleotides align to TRBD1. Trimming at V came to 7 bases and at J to 3 bases, leaving 14 bases not matched to a gene. This CDR3 region has 16 residues. The germline CDR1 and CDR2 sequences are SGHRS and YFSETQ.

The chain couples TRBV27 to TRBJ1-1, with D maybe TRBD1 (5 bases). Germline V lookup: CDR1 MNHEY, CDR2 SMNVEV (reference sequence). Trimming left V 3 bases short and J 0 bases short, with 29 bases between. The CDR3 extends over 21 amino acids. Here the CDR3 reads CASSLIRRARGAGVMNTEAFF. The DNA of the CDR3 is TGTGCCAGCAGTTTGATTAGAAGGGCTCGAGGGGCGGGGGTGATGAACACTGAAGCTTTCTTT.

The chain combines TRBV11-2 with TRBJ2-1; D not certain. CDR1 SGHAT and CDR2 FQNNGV come from the germline V gene. Trimming stripped 1 base from V and 10 bases from J, with 11 bases between. The CDR3 length is 13 residues. The CDR3 DNA is TGTGCCAGCAGCTTAGGTGTCGGGTCCGAGCAGTTCTTC. Its translation is CASSLGVGSEQFF.